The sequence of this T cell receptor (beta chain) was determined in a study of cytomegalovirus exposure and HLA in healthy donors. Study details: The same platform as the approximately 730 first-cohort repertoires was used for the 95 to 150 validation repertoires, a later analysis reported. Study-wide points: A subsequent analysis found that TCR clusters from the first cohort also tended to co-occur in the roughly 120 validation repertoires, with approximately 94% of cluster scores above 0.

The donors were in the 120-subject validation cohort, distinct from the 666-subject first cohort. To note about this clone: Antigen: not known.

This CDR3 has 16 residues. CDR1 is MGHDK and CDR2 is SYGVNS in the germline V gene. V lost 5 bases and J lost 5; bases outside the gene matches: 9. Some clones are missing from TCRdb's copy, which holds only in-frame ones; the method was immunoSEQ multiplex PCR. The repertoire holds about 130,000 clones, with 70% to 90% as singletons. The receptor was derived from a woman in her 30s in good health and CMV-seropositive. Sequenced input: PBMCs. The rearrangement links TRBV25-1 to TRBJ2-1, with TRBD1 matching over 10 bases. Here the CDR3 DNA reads TGTGCCAGCAGTCCCATGGGGACAGGGGTCCACAATGAGCAGTTCTTC. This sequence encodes CASSPMGTGVHNEQFF.